This paragraph reports one T cell receptor beta chain. As yet, its antigen is unknown. The table came from immunoSEQ multiplex PCR; TCRdb's copy has only in-frame clones and leaves some out. Here the sample spans tens of thousands of clones, roughly 92% being singletons. The data are from a study of cytomegalovirus exposure and HLA in healthy donors. Across the study: The 666 first-cohort repertoires shared a platform with the 100 to 150 validation repertoires, as reported in a later analysis. Whole-study findings and limits: Reported performance of the classifier showed diagnosis of cytomegalovirus status with high specificity and sensitivity. Some public TCRs appeared in many individuals, while most sequences were rare.

Trimming removed 5 bases from V and 3 bases from J, with 9 bases in between. The CDR3 runs 13 residues. In germline, CDR1 is SGHTA, CDR2 FQGTGA. The chain recombines TRBV7-3 with TRBJ2-3; D is undetermined. The sequence was collected from a man aged 18 to 35 in good health and CMV-seronegative. Sequencing was done on a sample of PBMCs. Here the CDR3 reads CASSPAWTDTQYF. Written as DNA, the CDR3 is TGTGCCAGCAGCCCCGCGTGGACAGATACGCAGTATTTT.